This T cell receptor beta chain stems from a study of OX40 agonist ivuxolimab in advanced cancers. Study summary: Patients were dosed intravenously with ivuxolimab at 0.01 to 10 mg/kg every 2 weeks.

At baseline, cycle 4 day 1, and cycle 7 day 1, blood was sampled. The CDR3 totals 14 residues. CDR1 and CDR2 from the germline V gene are SGHVS and FNYEAQ. V dropped 3 bases and J dropped 7 bases, with 13 bases sitting between them. Some clones are missing from TCRdb's copy, which holds only in-frame ones; the method was immunoSEQ multiplex PCR. The table has roughly 63,000 clones, approximately 89% seen once. This clone was seen a few times. What it binds is not known. General study results and limits: CD8+ T cells showed, on average, more clonal expansion than CD4+ cells. Expanded peripheral T cell antigen specificity was not determined.

Sequences were derived from CD4+ or CD8+ T cells sorted from blood, sampled in a trial of the OX40 agonist ivuxolimab. The source is an adult with an advanced solid tumor such as melanoma, head and neck, liver or kidney cancer. The chain combines TRBV7-6 with TRBJ1-5, with D possibly matching TRBD1 (5 bases). CDR3 loop: CASSFFPGDQPQHF. CDR3 DNA: TGTGCCAGCAGCTTCTTCCCCGGGGACCAGCCCCAGCATTTT.